This T cell receptor (beta chain) was sequenced during a study of blood T cell repertoires in COVID-19. Overall study: There were acute and convalescent COVID-19 samples, and they came from the United States, Italy and Spain. From T cells, B-cell-depleted T cells, or PBMCs came the material, which was cDNA or gDNA.

This CDR3 is built from 18 residues. The V end lost 1 base, the J end lost 5 bases, and 21 bases lay between the germline ends. Germline V gene sequence: CDR1 SGHTA, CDR2 FQGNSA. Sequencing was performed with immunoSEQ multiplex PCR; in TCRdb, only in-frame clones are kept and a portion is missing. The sample has tens of thousands of clones; about 80% are singletons. The TCR sequence derives from a man aged 80 or over with COVID-19, enrolled during active disease. Source material: peripheral blood. The gene calls are TRBV7-2 and TRBJ2-1, with D possibly matching TRBD1 (5 bases). Here the CDR3 reads CASSLGWGIRQWDNEQFF. The CDR3 DNA reads TGTGCCAGCAGCTTAGGGTGGGGTATTCGACAGTGGGACAATGAGCAGTTCTTC.